This TCR beta chain emerged from a study of T cell responses to AZD1222 COVID-19 vaccine. The assay was immunoSEQ multiplex PCR, and TCRdb's table has in-frame clones only and misses some. The sample lists about 120,000 clones, roughly 88% seen once, with 1.5% to 2% in the top ten. Concerning this clone: Its antigen is currently unknown.

Study-wide results and caveats: Baseline serology detected seropositivity in only a handful of AZD1222 recipients. Spike was spanned by vaccine-associated CD4 TCRs, with dominance at 160-218 and 743-854. No day 14 peak samples; only post-peak repertoires were characterized.

Per germline, CDR1 SGDLS and CDR2 YYNGEE. The CDR3 has 12 amino acids. The V gene lost 5 bases and the J gene lost 3 bases, with 8 bases spanning the gap. The chain has TRBV9 and TRBJ1-1, with a weak D call TRBD1 (6 bases). This TCR was sampled from an adult in good health. The sequencing here drew on peripheral blood, taken on day 0 of AZD1222 vaccination. The CDR3: CASRNRDTEAFF. CDR3 DNA sequence: TGTGCCAGCAGGAACAGGGACACTGAAGCTTTCTTT.